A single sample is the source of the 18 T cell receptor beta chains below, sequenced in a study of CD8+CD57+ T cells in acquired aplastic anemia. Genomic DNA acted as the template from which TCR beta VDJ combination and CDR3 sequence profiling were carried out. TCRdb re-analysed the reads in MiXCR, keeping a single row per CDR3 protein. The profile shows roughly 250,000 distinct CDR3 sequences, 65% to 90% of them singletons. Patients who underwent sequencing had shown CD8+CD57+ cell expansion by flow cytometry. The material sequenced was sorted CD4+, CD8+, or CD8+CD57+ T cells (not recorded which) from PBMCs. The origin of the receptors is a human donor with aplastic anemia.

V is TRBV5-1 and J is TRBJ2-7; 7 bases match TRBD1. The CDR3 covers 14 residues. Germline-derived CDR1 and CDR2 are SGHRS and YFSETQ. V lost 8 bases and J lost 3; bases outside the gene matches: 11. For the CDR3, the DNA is TGCGCCAGTTCAGAACAGGGGTCGAGCTACGAGCAGTACTTC. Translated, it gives CASSEQGSSYEQYF.

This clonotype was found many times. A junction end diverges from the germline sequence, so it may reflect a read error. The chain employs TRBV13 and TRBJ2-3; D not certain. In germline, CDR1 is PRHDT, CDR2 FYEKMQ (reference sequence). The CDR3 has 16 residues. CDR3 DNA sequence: TGTGCCAGCAGCCCCAATTTGGGCCTGAGCACAGATATGCAGTATTTT. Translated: CASSPNLGLSTDMQYF.

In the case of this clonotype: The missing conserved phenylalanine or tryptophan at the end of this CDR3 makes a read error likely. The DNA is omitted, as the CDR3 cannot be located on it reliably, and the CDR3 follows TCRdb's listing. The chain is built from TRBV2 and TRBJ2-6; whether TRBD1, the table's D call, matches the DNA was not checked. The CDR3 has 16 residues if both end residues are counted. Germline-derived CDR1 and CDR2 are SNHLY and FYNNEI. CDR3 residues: CASGDGGRYGQNVRTG.

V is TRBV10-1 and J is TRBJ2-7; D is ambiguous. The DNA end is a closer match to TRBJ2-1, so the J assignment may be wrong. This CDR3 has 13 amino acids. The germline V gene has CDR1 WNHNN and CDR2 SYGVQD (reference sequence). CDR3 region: CASRTGRSYEQFF. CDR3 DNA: TGCGCCAGCAGGACCGGAAGGTCGTACGAGCAGTTCTTC.

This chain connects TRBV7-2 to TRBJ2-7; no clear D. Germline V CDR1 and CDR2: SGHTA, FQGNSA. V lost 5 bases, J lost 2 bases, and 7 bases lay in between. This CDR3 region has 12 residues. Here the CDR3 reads CASSPDPYEQYF. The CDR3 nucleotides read TGTGCCAGCAGCCCGGACCCCTACGAGCAGTACTTC.

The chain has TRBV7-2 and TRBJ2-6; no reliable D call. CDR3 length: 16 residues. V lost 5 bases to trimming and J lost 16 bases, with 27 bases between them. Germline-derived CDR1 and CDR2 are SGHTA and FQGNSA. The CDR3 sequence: CASSKAESYYNEQLTF. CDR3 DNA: TGTGCCAGCAGCAAGGCAGAGAGCTACTACAATGAGCAGCTGACTTTC.

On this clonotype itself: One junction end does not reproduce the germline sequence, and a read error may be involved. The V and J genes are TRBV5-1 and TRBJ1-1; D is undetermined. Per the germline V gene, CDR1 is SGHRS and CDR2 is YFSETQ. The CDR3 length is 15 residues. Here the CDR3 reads CASSLALTWNTEAFF. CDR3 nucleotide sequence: TGTGCCAGCAGCTTGGCCCTGACATGGAACACTGAAGCTTTCTTT.

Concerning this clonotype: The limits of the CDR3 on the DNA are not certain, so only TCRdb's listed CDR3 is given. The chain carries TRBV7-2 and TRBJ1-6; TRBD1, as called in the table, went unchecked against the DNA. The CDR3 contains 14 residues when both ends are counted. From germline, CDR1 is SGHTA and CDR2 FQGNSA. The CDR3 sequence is CASSWGQGSNYGHF.

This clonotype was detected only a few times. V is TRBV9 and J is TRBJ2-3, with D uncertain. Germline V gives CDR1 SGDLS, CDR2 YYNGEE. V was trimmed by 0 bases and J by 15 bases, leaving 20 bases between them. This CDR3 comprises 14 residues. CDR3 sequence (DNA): TGTGCCAGCAGCGTAGGGTCAGGTCCCCAGTCTTTTTATTTT. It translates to CASSVGSGPQSFYF.

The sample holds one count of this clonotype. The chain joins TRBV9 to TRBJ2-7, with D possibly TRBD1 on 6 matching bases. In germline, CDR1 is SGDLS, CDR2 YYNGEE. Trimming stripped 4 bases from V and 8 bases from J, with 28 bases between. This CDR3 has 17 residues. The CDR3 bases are TGTGCCAGCAGCCTTGGGACAAGCGGATCCTACAATGCCAAGCAGTACTTC. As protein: CASSLGTSGSYNAKQYF.

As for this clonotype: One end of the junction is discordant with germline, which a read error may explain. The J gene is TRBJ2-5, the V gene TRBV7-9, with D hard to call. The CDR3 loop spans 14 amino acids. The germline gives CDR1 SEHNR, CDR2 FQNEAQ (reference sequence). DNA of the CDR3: TGTGCCAGCAGCGTGGTGGCCCCAGATACGCCGCATTTTTTC. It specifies CASSVVAPDTPHFF.

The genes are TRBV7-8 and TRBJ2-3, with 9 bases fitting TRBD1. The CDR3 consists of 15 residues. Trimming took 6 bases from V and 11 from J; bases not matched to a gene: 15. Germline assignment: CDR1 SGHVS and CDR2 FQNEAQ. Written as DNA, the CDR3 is TGTGCCAGCAGGAGACAGGGGGGGTCCACAAATAAGCAGTATTTT. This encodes CASRRQGGSTNKQYF.

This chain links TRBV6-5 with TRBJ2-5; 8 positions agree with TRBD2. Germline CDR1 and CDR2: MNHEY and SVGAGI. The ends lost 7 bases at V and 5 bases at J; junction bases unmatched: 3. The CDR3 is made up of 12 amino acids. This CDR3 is CASMSSGETQYF. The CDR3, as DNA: TGTGCCAGCATGTCTAGCGGGGAGACCCAGTACTTC.

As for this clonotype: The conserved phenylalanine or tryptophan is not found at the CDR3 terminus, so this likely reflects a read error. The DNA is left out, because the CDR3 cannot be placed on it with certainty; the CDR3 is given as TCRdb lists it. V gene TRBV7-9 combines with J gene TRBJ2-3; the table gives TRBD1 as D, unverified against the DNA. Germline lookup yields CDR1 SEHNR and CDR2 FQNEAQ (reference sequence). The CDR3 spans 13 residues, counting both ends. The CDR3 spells CASGFQGRGAQDE.

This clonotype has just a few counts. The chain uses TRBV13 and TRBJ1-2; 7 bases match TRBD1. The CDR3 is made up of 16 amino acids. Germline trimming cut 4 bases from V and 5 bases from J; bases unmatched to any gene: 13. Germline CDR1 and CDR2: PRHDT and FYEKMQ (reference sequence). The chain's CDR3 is CASSSDRDGLVYGYTF. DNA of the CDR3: TGTGCCAGCAGCTCAGACAGGGACGGGCTCGTATATGGCTACACCTTC. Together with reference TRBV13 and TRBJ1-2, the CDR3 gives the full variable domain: AAGVIQSPRHLIKEKRETATLKCYPIPRHDTVYWYQQGPGQDPQFLISFYEKMQSDKGSIPDRFSAQQFSDYHSELNMSSLELGDSALYFCASSSDRDGLVYGYTFGSGTRLTVV.

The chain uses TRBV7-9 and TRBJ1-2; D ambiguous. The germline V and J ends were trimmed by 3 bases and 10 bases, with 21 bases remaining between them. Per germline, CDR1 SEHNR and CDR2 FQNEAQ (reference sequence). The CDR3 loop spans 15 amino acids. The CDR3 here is CASSFALRHTDNYTF. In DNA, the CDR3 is TGTGCCAGCAGCTTCGCGCTACGACACACGGATAACTACACCTTC.

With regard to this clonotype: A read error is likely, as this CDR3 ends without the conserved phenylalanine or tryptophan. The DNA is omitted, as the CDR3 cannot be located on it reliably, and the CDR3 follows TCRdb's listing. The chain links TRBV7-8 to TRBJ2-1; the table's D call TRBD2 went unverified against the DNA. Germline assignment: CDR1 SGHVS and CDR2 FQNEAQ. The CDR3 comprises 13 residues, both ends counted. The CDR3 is CASSVGGSHEQEH.

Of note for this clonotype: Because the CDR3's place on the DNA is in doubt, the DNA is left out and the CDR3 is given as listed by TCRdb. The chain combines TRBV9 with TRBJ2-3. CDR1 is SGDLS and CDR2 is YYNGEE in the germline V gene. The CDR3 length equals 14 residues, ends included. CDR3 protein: CASSLGSDTQYFCF.